The 15 T cell receptor beta chains below were found in one sample sequenced in a study of human T cells and chemical hapten exposure. Time point meaning: patch test 1, 2 weeks after DPC sensitization. As for treatment: therapeutic diphenylcyclopropenone sensitization with weekly scalp DPC. TCRdb itself ran the RACE reads through MiXCR, one entry per CDR3 protein. Of approximately 82,000 distinct CDR3 sequences in the sample, under 12% are singletons; the top ten hold about 2.4%. Sequenced here: whole blood, sampled in connection with sensitization to the hapten diphenylcyclopropenone (DPC). The receptors shown here come from a man aged 35 to 55 with alopecia areata. Some clones in this sample may be carry-over from other donors' samples.

This clonotype was counted ten times or more. V and J are TRBV10-3 and TRBJ1-3; D gene uncertain. The germline gives CDR1 ENHRY, CDR2 SYGVKD. V was clipped by 4 bases and J by 4 bases, with 11 bases between them. The CDR3 is 14 amino acids. CDR3: CAISVNRGGNTIYF. The CDR3 region has the DNA TGTGCCATCAGTGTCAACCGAGGGGGAAACACCATATATTTT.

The chain joins TRBV5-4 to TRBJ2-7, with TRBD1 matching over 10 bases. The CDR3 covers 15 residues. Germline-derived CDR1 and CDR2 are SGHNT and YYREEE (reference sequence). With V trimmed by 2 bases and J by 6 bases, 8 bases remained unmatched. DNA for the CDR3: TGTGCCAGCAGCTTTCGGGGGACAGGGGTTCTCGAGCAGTACTTC. Encoded protein: CASSFRGTGVLEQYF.

As regards this clonotype: This may stem from a read error, because a much larger clone lies one nucleotide away. The chain joins TRBV27 to TRBJ1-1; D call uncertain. V lost 2 bases, J lost 11 bases, and 6 bases lay in between. Looked up from germline, CDR1 is MNHEY and CDR2 is SMNVEV (reference sequence). This CDR3 comprises 10 residues. The CDR3 reads CASSLPVAFF. The CDR3 bases are TGTGCCAGCAGTTTACCGGTTGCTTTCTTT.

This clonotype was detected many times. This sequence joins TRBV20-1 and TRBJ2-6, with TRBD2 matching 9 bases. Looked up from germline, CDR1 is DFQATT and CDR2 is SNEGSKA (reference sequence). This CDR3 has 16 residues. V shed 0 bases, J shed 7 bases, and the junction held 7 bases outside the gene matches. DNA of the CDR3: TGCAGTGCTAGAGATGCGCTAGCGGGAACAGCCAACGTCCTGACTTTC. Protein product: CSARDALAGTANVLTF.

This clonotype was found many times. This rearrangement joins TRBV5-4 to TRBJ2-7, with unresolved D. V was trimmed by 1 base and J by 3 bases, leaving 11 bases between them. This CDR3 is built from 14 residues. CDR1 SGHNT and CDR2 YYREEE come from the germline V gene (reference sequence). The CDR3 nucleotides read TGTGCCAGCAGCTTGTGGCATAGGAACTACGAGCAGTACTTC. This codes for CASSLWHRNYEQYF.

This clonotype occurred a few times. This chain uses TRBV27 with TRBJ2-3; D might be TRBD2 (6 bases). The CDR3 has 15 residues. V lost 7 bases and J lost 3, with 17 bases in between. Germline CDR1 is MNHEY and CDR2 is SMNVEV (reference sequence). The CDR3 DNA is TGTGCCAGCACTCGCGGGGCGTTTAGTACAGATACGCAGTATTTT. Protein product: CASTRGAFSTDTQYF.

This sequence joins TRBV5-4 and TRBJ2-1; 9 positions agree with TRBD2. CDR3 size: 17 residues. CDR1 SGHNT and CDR2 YYREEE come from the germline V gene (reference sequence). The trim removed 0 bases at V and 9 bases at J, leaving 13 bases unmatched. CDR3 sequence reads: CASSLEGREGRRSEQFF. The CDR3 DNA is TGTGCCAGCAGCTTGGAAGGGCGGGAGGGCCGACGGAGTGAGCAGTTCTTC.

This clonotype was seen a few times. The chain links TRBV27 to TRBJ2-3, with a tentative D call TRBD1 (5 bases). The germline gives CDR1 MNHEY, CDR2 SMNVEV (reference sequence). CDR3 length: 15 amino acids. V was pared by 2 bases and J by 6 bases, with 15 bases between. CDR3 bases: TGTGCCAGCAGTTTAATCCCACAGGCCTCCGATACGCAGTATTTT. The encoded protein is CASSLIPQASDTQYF.

This clonotype came up many times. V gene TRBV6-5 combines with J gene TRBJ1-4; 7 positions match TRBD1. Germline lookup yields CDR1 MNHEY and CDR2 SVGAGI. The trim removed 5 bases at V and 3 bases at J, leaving 6 bases unmatched. This CDR3 region has 15 residues. The DNA for the CDR3 is TGTGCCAGCAGTGAACGGACAGGACCTAATGAAAAACTGTTTTTT. Translation gives CASSERTGPNEKLFF.

The gene calls are TRBV7-9 and TRBJ2-1, with D perhaps TRBD1 or TRBD2 (5 bases each). Trimming removed 5 bases from V and 3 bases from J, with 14 bases in between. This CDR3 region has 15 residues. The germline V gene encodes CDR1 SEHNR and CDR2 FQNEAQ (reference sequence). CDR3 sequence: CASSPGDGLYNEQFF. CDR3 DNA sequence: TGTGCCAGCAGCCCTGGGGACGGCCTCTACAATGAGCAGTTCTTC.

This clonotype has at least ten counts. The gene calls are TRBV7-2 and TRBJ1-2, with D uncertain. Per the germline V gene, CDR1 is SGHTA and CDR2 is FQGNSA. Deletions cut 7 bases from V and 2 bases from J, with 11 bases between. CDR3 length equals 13 residues. The DNA of the CDR3 is TGTGCCAGCACCGACACGGCCAACTATGGCTACACCTTC. Its translation: CASTDTANYGYTF.

This clonotype was seen a few times. The rearrangement uses TRBV6-6 and TRBJ2-3; 7 bases map to TRBD2. Germline trimming cut 7 bases from V and 0 bases from J; bases unmatched to any gene: 4. The CDR3 extends over 14 amino acids. Germline V gene data show CDR1 as MNHNY and CDR2 as SVGAGI (reference sequence). The DNA of the CDR3 is TGTGCCAGCATCTTAGCGGGTAGCACAGATACGCAGTATTTT. Amino acids: CASILAGSTDTQYF.

This sequence joins TRBV5-4 and TRBJ1-5, with D possibly being TRBD1 (6 bases). Germline loops: CDR1 SGHNT, CDR2 YYREEE (reference sequence). Trimming took 3 bases from V and 3 from J, leaving 10 bases between them. The CDR3 covers 14 residues. The CDR3 region has the DNA TGTGCCAGCAGCTCAGGACAGTCCAATCAGCCCCAGCATTTT. It yields the protein CASSSGQSNQPQHF. Together with reference TRBV5-4 and TRBJ1-5, the CDR3 gives the full variable domain: ETGVTQSPTHLIKTRGQQVTLRCSSQSGHNTVSWYQQALGQGPQFIFQYYREEENGRGNFPPRFSGLQFPNYSSELNVNALELDDSALYLCASSSGQSNQPQHFGDGTRLSIL.

This clonotype has a handful of counts. This chain connects TRBV12-3 or TRBV12-4 to TRBJ2-1; 10 nucleotides agree with TRBD2. V shed 5 bases and J 0 bases; nucleotides not matched to a gene: 7. The CDR3 has 17 amino acids. CDR3 nucleotide sequence: TGTGCCAGCAGTAGTTGGACTAGCGGTAGCTCCTACAATGAGCAGTTCTTC. This gives the protein CASSSWTSGSSYNEQFF.

This clonotype was seen a handful of times. This chain links TRBV27 with TRBJ2-1; possible D gene TRBD1, 6 bases. CDR3 length equals 17 residues. Germline V gives CDR1 MNHEY, CDR2 SMNVEV (reference sequence). V was trimmed by 7 bases and J by 6 bases, leaving 25 bases between them. The CDR3, as DNA: TGTGCCAGCACCTCTCCTTCAGGGGCCGGTGTGGGCAATGAGCAGTTCTTC. It codes for CASTSPSGAGVGNEQFF.